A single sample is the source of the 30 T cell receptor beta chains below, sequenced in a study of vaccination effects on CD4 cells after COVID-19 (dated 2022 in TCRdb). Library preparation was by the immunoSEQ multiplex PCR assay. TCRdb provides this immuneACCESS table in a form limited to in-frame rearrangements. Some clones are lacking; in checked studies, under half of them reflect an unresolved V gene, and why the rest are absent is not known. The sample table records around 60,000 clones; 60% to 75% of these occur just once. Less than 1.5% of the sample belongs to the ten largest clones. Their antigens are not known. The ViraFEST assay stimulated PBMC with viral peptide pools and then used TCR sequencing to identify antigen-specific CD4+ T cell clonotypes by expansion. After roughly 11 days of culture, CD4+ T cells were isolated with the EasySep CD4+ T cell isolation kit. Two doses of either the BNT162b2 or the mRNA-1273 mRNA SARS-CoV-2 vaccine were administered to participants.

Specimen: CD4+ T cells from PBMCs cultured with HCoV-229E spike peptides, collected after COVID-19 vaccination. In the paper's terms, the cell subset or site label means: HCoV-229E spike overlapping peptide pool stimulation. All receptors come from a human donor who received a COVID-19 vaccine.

CDR3 coding DNA: TGTGCCAGCAGCGCCTCTCCGGGGGGAAACACTGAAGCTTTCTTT. It encodes CASSASPGGNTEAFF. The chain combines TRBV9 with TRBJ1-1; possible D gene TRBD1, 5 bases. The ends were cut back, 3 bases at V and 2 bases at J, with 14 bases in the middle. The CDR3 has 15 residues. Germline lookup yields CDR1 SGDLS and CDR2 YYNGEE.

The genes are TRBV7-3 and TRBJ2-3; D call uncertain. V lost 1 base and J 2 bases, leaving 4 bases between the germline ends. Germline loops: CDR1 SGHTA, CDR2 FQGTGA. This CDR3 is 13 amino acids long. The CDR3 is CASSLRDTDTQYF. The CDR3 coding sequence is TGTGCCAGCAGCTTAAGGGACACAGATACGCAGTATTTT.

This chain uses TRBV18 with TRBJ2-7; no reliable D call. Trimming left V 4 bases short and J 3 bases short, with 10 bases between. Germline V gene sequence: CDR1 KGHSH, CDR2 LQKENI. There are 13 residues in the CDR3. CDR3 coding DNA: TGTGCCAGCTCACAACAGACACTCTACGAGCAGTACGTC. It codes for CASSQQTLYEQYV.

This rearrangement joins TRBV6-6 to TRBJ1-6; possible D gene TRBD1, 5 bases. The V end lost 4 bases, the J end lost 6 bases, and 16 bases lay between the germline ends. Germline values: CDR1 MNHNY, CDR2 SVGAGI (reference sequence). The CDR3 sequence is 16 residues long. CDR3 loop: CASSSKGPFFNSPLHF. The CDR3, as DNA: TGTGCCAGCAGTTCAAAGGGGCCCTTCTTTAATTCACCCCTCCACTTT.

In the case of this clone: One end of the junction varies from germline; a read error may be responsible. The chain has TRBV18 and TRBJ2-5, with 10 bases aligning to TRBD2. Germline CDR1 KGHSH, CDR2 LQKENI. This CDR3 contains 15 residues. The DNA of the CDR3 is TGTGCCAGCTCGCCACTAGCGGGGCCTAAAGAGACCCAGTACTTC. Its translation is CASSPLAGPKETQYF.

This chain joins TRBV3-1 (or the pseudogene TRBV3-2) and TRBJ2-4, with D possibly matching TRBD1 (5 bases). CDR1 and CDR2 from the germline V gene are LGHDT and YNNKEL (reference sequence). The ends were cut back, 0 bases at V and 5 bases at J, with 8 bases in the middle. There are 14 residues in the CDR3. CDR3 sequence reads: CASSQEGPENIQYF. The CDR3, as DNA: TGTGCCAGCAGCCAAGAGGGGCCAGAAAACATTCAGTACTTC.

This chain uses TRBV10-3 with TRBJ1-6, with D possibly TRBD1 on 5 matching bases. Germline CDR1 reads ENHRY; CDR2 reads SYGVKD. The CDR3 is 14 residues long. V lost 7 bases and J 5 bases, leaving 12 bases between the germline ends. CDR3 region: CAIKGNTNNSPLHF. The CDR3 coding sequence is TGTGCCATCAAGGGGAACACAAATAATTCACCCCTCCACTTT.

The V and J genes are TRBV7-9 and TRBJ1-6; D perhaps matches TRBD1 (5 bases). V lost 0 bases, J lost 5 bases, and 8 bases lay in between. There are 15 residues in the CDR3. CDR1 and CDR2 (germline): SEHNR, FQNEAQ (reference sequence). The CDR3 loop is CASSLAGADNSPLHF. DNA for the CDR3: TGTGCCAGCAGCTTAGCAGGGGCCGATAATTCACCCCTCCACTTT.

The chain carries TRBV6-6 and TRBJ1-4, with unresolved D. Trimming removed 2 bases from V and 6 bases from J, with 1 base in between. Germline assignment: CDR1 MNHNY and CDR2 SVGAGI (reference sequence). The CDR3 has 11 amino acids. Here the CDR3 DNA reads TGTGCCAGCAGTTACGATGAAAAACTGTTTTTT. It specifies CASSYDEKLFF.

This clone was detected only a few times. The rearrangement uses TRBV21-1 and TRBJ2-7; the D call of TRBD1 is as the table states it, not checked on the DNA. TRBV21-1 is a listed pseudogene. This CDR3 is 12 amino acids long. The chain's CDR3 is CAGGDSSYEQYV. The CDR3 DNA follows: TGTGCCGGAGGGGACAGTTCCTACGAGCAGTACGTC.

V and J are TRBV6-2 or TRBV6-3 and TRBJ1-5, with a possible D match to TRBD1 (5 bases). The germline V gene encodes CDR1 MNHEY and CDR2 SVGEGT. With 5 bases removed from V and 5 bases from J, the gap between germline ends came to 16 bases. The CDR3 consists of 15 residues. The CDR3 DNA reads TGTGCCAGCAGTCGCAAGGGACGGCCTTATCAGCCCCAGCATTTT. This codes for CASSRKGRPYQPQHF.

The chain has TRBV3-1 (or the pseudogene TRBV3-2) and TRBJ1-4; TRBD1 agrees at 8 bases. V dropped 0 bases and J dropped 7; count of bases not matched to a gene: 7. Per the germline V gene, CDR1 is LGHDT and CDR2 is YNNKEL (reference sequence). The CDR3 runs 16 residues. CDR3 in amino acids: CASSQDTGGTGEKLFF. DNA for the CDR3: TGTGCCAGCAGCCAAGATACAGGGGGAACAGGTGAAAAACTGTTTTTT.

The CDR3 reads CASSIPGSFYGYTF. The CDR3 DNA reads TGTGCCAGTAGTATACCCGGCAGCTTCTATGGCTACACCTTC. The chain links TRBV19 to TRBJ1-2; no reliable D call. Trimming took 2 bases from V and 4 from J, leaving 11 bases between them. Germline V CDR1 and CDR2: LNHDA, SQIVND (reference sequence). CDR3 size: 14 residues.

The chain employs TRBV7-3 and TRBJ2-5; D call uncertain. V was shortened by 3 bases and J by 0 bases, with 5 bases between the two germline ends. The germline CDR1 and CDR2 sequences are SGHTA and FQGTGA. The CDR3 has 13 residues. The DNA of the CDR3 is TGTGCCAGCAGCTTTACAGACCAAGAGACCCAGTACTTC. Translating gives CASSFTDQETQYF. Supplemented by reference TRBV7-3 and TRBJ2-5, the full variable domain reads GAGVSQTPSNKVTEKGKYVELRCDPISGHTALYWYRQSLGQGPEFLIYFQGTGAADDSGLPNDRFFAVRPEGSVSTLKIQRTERGDSAVYLCASSFTDQETQYFGPGTRLLVL.

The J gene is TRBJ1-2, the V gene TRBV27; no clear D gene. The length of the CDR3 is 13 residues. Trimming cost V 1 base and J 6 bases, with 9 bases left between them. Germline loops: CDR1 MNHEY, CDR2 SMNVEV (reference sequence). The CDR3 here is CASSLWPGNGYTF. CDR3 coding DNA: TGTGCCAGCAGTTTATGGCCAGGAAATGGCTACACCTTC.

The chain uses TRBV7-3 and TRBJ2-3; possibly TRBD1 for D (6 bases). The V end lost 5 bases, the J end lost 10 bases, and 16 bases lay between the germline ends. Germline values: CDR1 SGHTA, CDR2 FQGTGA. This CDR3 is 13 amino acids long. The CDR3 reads CASSPGTPGAQYF. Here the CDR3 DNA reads TGTGCCAGCAGCCCCGGGACACCCGGGGCGCAGTATTTT.

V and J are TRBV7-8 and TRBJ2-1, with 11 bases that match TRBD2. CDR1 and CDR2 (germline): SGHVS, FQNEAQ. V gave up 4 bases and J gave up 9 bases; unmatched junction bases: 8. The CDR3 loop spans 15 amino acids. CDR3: CASSSFSGGAGEQFF. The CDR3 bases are TGTGCCAGCAGCTCCTTTAGCGGGGGGGCTGGTGAGCAGTTCTTC.

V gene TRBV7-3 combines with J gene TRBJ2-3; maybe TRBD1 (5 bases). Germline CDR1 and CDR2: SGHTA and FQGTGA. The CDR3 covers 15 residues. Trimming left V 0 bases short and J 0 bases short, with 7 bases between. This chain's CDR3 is CASSLTRQSTDTQYF. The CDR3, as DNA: TGTGCCAGCAGCTTAACAAGACAGAGCACAGATACGCAGTATTTT.

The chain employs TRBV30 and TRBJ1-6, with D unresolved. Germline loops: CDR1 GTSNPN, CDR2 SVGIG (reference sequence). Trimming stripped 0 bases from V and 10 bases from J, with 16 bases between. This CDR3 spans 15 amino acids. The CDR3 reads CAWSVLHGRLSPLHF. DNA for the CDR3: TGTGCCTGGAGTGTACTACACGGCAGGTTGTCACCCCTCCACTTT.

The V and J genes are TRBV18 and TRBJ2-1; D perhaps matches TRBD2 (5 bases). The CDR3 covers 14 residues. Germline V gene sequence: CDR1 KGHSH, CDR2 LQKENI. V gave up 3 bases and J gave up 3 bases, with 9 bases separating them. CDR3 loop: CASSPGRDYNEQFF. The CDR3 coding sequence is TGTGCCAGCTCACCCGGTCGGGACTACAATGAGCAGTTCTTC.

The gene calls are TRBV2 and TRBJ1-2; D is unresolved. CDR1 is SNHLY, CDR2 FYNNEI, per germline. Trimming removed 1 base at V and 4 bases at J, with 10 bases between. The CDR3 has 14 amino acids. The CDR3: CASSEVPVGYGYTF. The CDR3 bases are TGTGCCAGCAGTGAAGTCCCGGTCGGCTATGGCTACACCTTC.

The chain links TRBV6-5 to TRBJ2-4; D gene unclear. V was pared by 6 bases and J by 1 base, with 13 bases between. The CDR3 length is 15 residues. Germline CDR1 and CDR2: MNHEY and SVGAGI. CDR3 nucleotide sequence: TGTGCCAGCAGGCCCACTTTTGTCGCCAAAAACATTCAGTACTTC. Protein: CASRPTFVAKNIQYF.

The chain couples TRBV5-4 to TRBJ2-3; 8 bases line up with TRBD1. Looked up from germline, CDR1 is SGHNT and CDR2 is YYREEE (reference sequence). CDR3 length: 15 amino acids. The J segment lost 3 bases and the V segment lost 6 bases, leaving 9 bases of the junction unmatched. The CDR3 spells CASNTGQGVTDTQYF. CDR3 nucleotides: TGTGCCAGCAACACCGGACAGGGAGTGACAGATACGCAGTATTTT.

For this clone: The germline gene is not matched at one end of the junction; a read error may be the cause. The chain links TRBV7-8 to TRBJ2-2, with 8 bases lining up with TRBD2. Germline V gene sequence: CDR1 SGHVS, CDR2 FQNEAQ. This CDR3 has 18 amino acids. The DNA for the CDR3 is TGTGCCAGCAGCCCTTTCATTCGGGGGGGGCAGAACCCCGGGGAGCTGTTTTTT. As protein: CASSPFIRGGQNPGELFF.

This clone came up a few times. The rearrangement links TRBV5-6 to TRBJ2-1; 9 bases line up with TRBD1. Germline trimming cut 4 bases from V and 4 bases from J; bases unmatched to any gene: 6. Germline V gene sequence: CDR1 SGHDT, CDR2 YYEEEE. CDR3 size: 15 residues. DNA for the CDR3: TGTGCCAGCAGCAGTACAGGGGGCCAGTACAATGAGCAGTTCTTC. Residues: CASSSTGGQYNEQFF.

In DNA form, the CDR3 reads TGTGCCAGCAGTTTATCTGGACAGGGCTCTCAGCCCCAGCATTTT. Protein: CASSLSGQGSQPQHF. This chain joins TRBV27 and TRBJ1-5, with 8 bases matching TRBD1. With 0 bases clipped from V and 6 bases from J, the junction kept 4 bases outside the gene matches. The CDR3 consists of 15 residues. CDR1 is MNHEY and CDR2 is SMNVEV in the germline V gene (reference sequence).

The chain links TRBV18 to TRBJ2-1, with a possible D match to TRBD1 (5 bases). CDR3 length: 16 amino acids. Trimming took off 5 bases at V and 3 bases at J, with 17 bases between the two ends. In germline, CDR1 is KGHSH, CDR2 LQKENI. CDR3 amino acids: CASSSIRGNLYNEQFF. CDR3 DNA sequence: TGTGCCAGCTCATCGATTAGGGGAAATCTCTACAATGAGCAGTTCTTC.

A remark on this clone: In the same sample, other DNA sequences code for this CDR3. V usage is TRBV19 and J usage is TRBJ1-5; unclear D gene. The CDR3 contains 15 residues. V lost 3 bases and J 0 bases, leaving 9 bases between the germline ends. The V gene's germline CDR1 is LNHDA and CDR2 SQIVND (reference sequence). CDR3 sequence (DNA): TGTGCCAGTAGTATTTCGGTGATTAGCAATCAGCCCCAGCATTTT. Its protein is CASSISVISNQPQHF.

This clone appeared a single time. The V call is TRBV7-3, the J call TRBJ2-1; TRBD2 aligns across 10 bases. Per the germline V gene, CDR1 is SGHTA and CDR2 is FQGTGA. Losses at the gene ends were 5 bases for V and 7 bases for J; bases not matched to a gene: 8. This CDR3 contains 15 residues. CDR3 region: CASSRSGGAENEQFF. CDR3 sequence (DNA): TGTGCCAGCAGCCGGAGCGGGGGGGCCGAGAATGAGCAGTTCTTC.

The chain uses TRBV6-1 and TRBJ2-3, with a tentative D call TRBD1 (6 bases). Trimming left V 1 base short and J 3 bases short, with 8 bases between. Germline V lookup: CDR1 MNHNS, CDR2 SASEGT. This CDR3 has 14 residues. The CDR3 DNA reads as TGTGCCAGCAGTGAAGACAGGGCGACAGATACGCAGTATTTT. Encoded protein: CASSEDRATDTQYF.